Reported below is one T cell receptor (beta chain). These data belong to a study of blood T cell repertoires in COVID-19. The germline gives CDR1 SGDLS, CDR2 YYNGEE. The J segment lost 5 bases and the V segment lost 2 bases, leaving 3 bases of the junction unmatched. This CDR3 contains 15 residues. Recruits, aged roughly 18 to 100 years, lived in some 25 US areas. TCRdb's table, derived via immunoSEQ multiplex PCR, lists solely in-frame clones and lacks some. In the table there are over 300,000 clones, about nine tenths of which are singletons. This clonotype was sampled from a woman aged 18-29 years who had recovered from COVID-19. The V and J genes are TRBV9 and TRBJ2-5; 13 bases are shared with TRBD2. The sample was PBMCs or T cells enriched from blood (not recorded which). CDR3 in DNA: TGTGCCAGCAGCGTTGAGACTAGCGGGAGGGAGACCCAGTACTTC. It is translated as CASSVETSGRETQYF.